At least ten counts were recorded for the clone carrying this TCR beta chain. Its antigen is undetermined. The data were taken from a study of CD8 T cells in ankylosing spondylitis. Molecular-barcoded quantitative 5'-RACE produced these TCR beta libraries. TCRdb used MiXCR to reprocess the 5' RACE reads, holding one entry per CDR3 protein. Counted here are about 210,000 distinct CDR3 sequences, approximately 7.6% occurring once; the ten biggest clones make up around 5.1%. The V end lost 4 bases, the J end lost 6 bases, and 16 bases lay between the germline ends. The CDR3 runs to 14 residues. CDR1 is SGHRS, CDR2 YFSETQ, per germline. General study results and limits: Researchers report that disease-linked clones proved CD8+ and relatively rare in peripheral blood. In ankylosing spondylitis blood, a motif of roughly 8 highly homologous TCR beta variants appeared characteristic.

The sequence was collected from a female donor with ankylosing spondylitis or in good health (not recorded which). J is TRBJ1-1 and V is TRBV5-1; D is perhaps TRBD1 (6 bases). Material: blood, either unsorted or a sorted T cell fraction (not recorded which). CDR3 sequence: CASSATGSSPEAFF. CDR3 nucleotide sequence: TGCGCCAGCAGCGCGACAGGTTCTAGCCCTGAAGCTTTCTTT.